These T cell receptor beta chains were read from a single sample in a study of OX40 agonist ivuxolimab in advanced cancers. Generated by immunoSEQ multiplex PCR, the TCRdb table keeps only in-frame clones and is missing some. This sample has about 80,000 clones; 85% to 95% occur once, and the top ten carry approximately 0.7%. This specimen was CD4+ or CD8+ T cells sorted from blood, taken in a trial of the OX40 agonist ivuxolimab. The receptors come from an adult with an advanced solid tumor such as melanoma, head and neck, liver or kidney cancer. The CDR3 runs from the conserved cysteine through the conserved F or W. D genes are given only for firm matches. Only part of the rows carry a size: once, few, many, or a class if the clone is expanded.

CASSLDAGGDEQFF,TGCGCCAGCAGCTTGGATGCGGGGGGGGATGAGCAGTTCTTC,TRBJ2-1,-,TRBD2,TRBV5-1
CASCRLATYNEQFF,TGTGCCAGCTGTAGACTAGCGACCTACAATGAGCAGTTCTTC,TRBJ2-1,-,TRBD2,TRBV7-2
CASSLAVGLAGEQFF,TGTGCCAGCAGCTTAGCGGTAGGGCTAGCGGGAGAGCAGTTCTTC,TRBJ2-1,-,TRBD2,TRBV7-6
CAISEAPGQGAKTEAFF,TGTGCCATCAGTGAGGCACCGGGACAGGGGGCGAAAACTGAAGCTTTCTTT,TRBJ1-1,-,TRBD1,TRBV10-3
CASNIPPNEQFF,TGTGCCAGCAACATCCCCCCGAATGAGCAGTTCTTC,TRBJ2-1,-,-,TRBV7-2
CASRDTSGSFQFF,TGTGCCAGCAGAGACACTAGCGGGAGCTTTCAGTTCTTC,TRBJ2-1,-,TRBD2,TRBV28
CASSPGRGNTGELFF,TGTGCCAGCAGCCCCGGGCGGGGGAACACCGGGGAGCTGTTTTTT,TRBJ2-2,-,-,TRBV7-6
CASSQEGLAYEQFF,TGTGCCAGCAGCCAAGAGGGACTAGCATATGAGCAGTTCTTC,TRBJ2-1,-,TRBD2,TRBV14
CASSPQGGEKLFF,TGTGCCAGCAGCCCACAGGGAGGAGAAAAACTGTTTTTT,TRBJ1-4,-,-,TRBV5-4
CASSRQGPSYEQYF,TGTGCCAGCAGCCGACAGGGGCCCTCCTACGAGCAGTACTTC,TRBJ2-7,few,TRBD1,TRBV6-5
CASSPQGRVGANVLTF,TGTGCCAGCAGCCCCCAAGGTAGGGTCGGGGCCAACGTCCTGACTTTC,TRBJ2-6,-,-,TRBV9
CASTVSGRSTDTQYF,TGTGCCAGCACCGTCAGCGGGAGGAGCACAGATACGCAGTATTTT,TRBJ2-3,-,TRBD2,TRBV9
CASSLNTGSGANVLTF,TGTGCCAGCAGCTTAAACACGGGCTCTGGGGCCAACGTCCTGACTTTC,TRBJ2-6,-,-,TRBV7-9
CASSVVGQGGIGSFF,TGTGCCAGCAGCGTAGTCGGACAGGGGGGGATTGGGTCTTTCTTT,TRBJ1-1,-,TRBD1,TRBV5-6